This TCR beta chain emerged from a study of cytomegalovirus exposure and HLA in healthy donors. PCR was performed using 60 Vbeta and 13 Jbeta primers. The method was immunoSEQ multiplex PCR; TCRdb's version includes in-frame clones alone and lacks a portion of them. The data show over 100,000 clones, 77% seen once. In germline, CDR1 is MDHEN, CDR2 SYDVKM. The V gene lost 3 bases and the J gene lost 3 bases, with 14 bases spanning the gap. The CDR3 has 15 residues. Sequencing input: PBMCs. The TCR originated in a middle-aged man in good health and CMV-seropositive. The chain is built from TRBV28 and TRBJ1-2; possible D gene TRBD1, 5 bases. CDR3 sequence (DNA): TGTGCCAGCAGTTTGACCGGAAGGGGTGACTATGGCTACACCTTC. It specifies CASSLTGRGDYGYTF.